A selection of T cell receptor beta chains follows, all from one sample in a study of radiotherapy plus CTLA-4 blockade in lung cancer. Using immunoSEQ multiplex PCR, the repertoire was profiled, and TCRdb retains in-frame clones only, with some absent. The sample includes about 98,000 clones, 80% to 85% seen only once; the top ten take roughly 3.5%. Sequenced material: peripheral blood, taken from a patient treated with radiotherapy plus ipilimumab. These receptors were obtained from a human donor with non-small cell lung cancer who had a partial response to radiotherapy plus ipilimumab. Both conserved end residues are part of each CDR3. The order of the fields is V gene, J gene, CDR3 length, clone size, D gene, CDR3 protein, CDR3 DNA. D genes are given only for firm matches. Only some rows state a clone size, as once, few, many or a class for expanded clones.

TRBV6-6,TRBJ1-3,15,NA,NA,CASSYSPGAGNTIYF,TGTGCCAGCAGTTACTCTCCAGGGGCAGGAAACACCATATATTTT
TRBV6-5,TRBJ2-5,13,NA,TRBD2,CASSDRLAETQYF,TGTGCCAGCAGTGACAGACTAGCGGAGACCCAGTACTTC
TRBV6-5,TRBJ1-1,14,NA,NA,CASRDQAANIEAFF,TGTGCCAGCAGAGACCAGGCTGCGAACATTGAAGCTTTCTTT
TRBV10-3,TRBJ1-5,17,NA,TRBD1,CAISPAGTGGGNQPQHF,TGTGCCATCAGCCCTGCCGGGACAGGGGGCGGGAATCAGCCCCAGCATTTT
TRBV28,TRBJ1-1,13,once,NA,CASSLGRTVGAFF,TGTGCCAGCAGTCTTGGAAGGACAGTCGGAGCTTTCTTT
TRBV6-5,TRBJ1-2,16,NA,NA,CASSYLRTGGSYGYTF,TGTGCCAGCAGTTACTTAAGGACCGGGGGGAGCTATGGCTACACCTTC
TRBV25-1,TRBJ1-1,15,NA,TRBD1,CASSLRTGGDTEAFF,TGTGCCAGCAGTCTCCGGACAGGGGGGGACACTGAAGCTTTCTTT
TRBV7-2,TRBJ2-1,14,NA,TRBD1,CASSYQGDAGEQFF,TGTGCCAGCAGCTATCAGGGGGATGCCGGTGAGCAGTTCTTC
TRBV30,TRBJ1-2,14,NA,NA,CAWSVRAGRYGYTF,TGTGCCTGGAGTGTGAGGGCCGGACGCTATGGCTACACCTTC
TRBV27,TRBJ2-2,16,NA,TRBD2,CASSSRLASNTGELFF,TGTGCCAGCAGTTCCCGACTAGCCTCGAACACCGGGGAGCTGTTTTTT
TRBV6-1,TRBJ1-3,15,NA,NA,CASSEAGGHGNTIYF,TGTGCCAGCAGTGAAGCAGGAGGGCATGGAAACACCATATATTTT
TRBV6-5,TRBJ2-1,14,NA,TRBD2,CASSYPGLANEQFF,TGTGCCAGCAGTTACCCCGGACTAGCGAATGAGCAGTTCTTC
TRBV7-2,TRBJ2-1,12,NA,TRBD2,CASKKGAGGEFF,TGTGCCAGCAAAAAGGGGGCGGGAGGGGAGTTCTTC
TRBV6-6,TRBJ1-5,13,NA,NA,CASSYSVYQPQHF,TGTGCCAGCAGTTACAGCGTCTATCAGCCCCAGCATTTT
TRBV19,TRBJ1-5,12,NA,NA,CASSIGRQPQHF,TGTGCCAGTAGTATAGGGAGACAGCCCCAGCATTTT
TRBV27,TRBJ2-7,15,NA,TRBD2,CASRGLAGGPYEQYF,TGTGCCAGCAGGGGACTAGCGGGAGGGCCCTACGAGCAGTACTTC
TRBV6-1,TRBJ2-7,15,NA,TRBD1,CASNPSGTAHYEQYF,TGTGCCAGCAATCCATCCGGGACAGCTCACTACGAGCAGTACTTC
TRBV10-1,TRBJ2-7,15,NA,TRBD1,CASSRTGVSSYEQYF,TGCGCCAGCAGCCGGACAGGGGTTTCGTCCTACGAGCAGTACTTC